This TCR beta chain was documented in a study of siplizumab effects on memory and regulatory T cells. In the study overall: The study paired mixed lymphocyte reactions, running them with siplizumab at 0.85 to 1 ug/mL or without drug.

The V gene's germline CDR1 is ENHRY and CDR2 SYGVKD. Trimming took off 6 bases at V and 6 bases at J, with 12 bases between the two ends. The CDR3 has 13 residues. Sequenced by immunoSEQ multiplex PCR; TCRdb stores in-frame clones only, minus some. The sample has fewer than 20,000 clones, under 50% seen once. Points from the study as a whole: Siplizumab produced a significant reduction in alloreactive sequences that were traceable to unstimulated CD4+ memory cells.

Remarks on this clone: Its antigen is not known.

Coculture of the mixed lymphocyte reaction cells took place at 37 degrees C and lasted around six days. Labelling reagents were assigned as CFSE for responder PBMCs and Violet Dye for stimulator PBMCs, which were mixed 1:1. This clonotype was obtained from a human donor in good health; the cells came from an allogeneic mixed lymphocyte reaction. Sequencing was carried out using CFSE-low (dividing) CD4+ T cells sorted from an allogeneic mixed lymphocyte reaction. The chain combines TRBV10-3 with TRBJ2-1, with D perhaps matching TRBD1 or TRBD2 (5 bases each). CDR3 coding DNA: TGTGCCATCAGGTCGGGGCTAGCCAATGAGCAGTTCTTC. Residues: CAIRSGLANEQFF.